The 26 T cell receptor beta chains below come from one sample, sequenced in a study of T cells in Graves' hyperthyroidism and ophthalmopathy. The TCR beta CDR3 regions underwent amplification using RNA transcripts as the source. TCR CDR3 underwent first-round RT-PCR with the HTBI primer set. Via MiXCR, TCRdb re-called the multiplex PCR reads, giving one row per CDR3 protein. The sample carries hundreds of thousands of distinct CDR3 sequences, around 16% recorded once. The source material was blood. The receptors were sampled from a woman under 40 with Graves' hyperthyroidism.

This clonotype was detected only a few times. This sequence joins TRBV11-2 and TRBJ1-3; possible D gene TRBD1, 6 bases. The germline V gene has CDR1 SGHAT and CDR2 FQNNGV. This CDR3 is built from 15 residues. V dropped 3 bases and J dropped 6 bases, with 15 bases sitting between them. The chain's CDR3 is CASSFPQTGINTIYF. The CDR3 DNA sequence: TGTGCCAGCAGCTTTCCTCAGACAGGAATAAACACCATATATTTT.

At least ten counts were recorded for this clonotype. The genes are TRBV6-2 or TRBV6-3 and TRBJ2-3; 7 bases align to TRBD1. CDR1 and CDR2 (germline): MNHEY, SVGEGT. The CDR3 contains 15 residues. V dropped 5 bases and J dropped 6; count of bases not matched to a gene: 11. The CDR3 protein is CASSKGTAERDTQYF. In DNA form, the CDR3 reads TGTGCCAGCAGTAAAGGGACAGCGGAACGGGATACGCAGTATTTT.

For this clonotype: A much bigger clone sits one base away, suggesting this may be a read error. V and J are TRBV20-1 and TRBJ2-5, with 12 bases that match TRBD2. CDR3 length equals 14 residues. Per germline, CDR1 DFQATT and CDR2 SNEGSKA (reference sequence). J gave up 9 bases and V 4 bases, and 9 bases lay outside the gene matches. The DNA of the CDR3 is TGCAGTGCTACTAGCGGGAGGGCCGGTGAGGCCCAGTACTTC. This gives the protein CSATSGRAGEAQYF.

The sample holds a few counts of this clonotype. The chain uses TRBV28 and TRBJ1-5; D gene ambiguous. Germline V gene sequence: CDR1 MDHEN, CDR2 SYDVKM. The CDR3 length is 14 residues. Trimming shortened V by 1 base and J by 7 bases, and 11 bases separated the two germline ends. This CDR3 is CASSLSSRIQPQHF. In DNA, the CDR3 is TGTGCCAGCAGTTTATCTTCCAGGATCCAGCCCCAGCATTTT.

To note about this clonotype: Possible read error: a much larger clone is one base away. Here the CDR3 DNA reads TGTGCCAACAGCCAAGTTCTGACAGTTCAGCCCCAGCATTTT. Encoded protein: CANSQVLTVQPQHF. The rearrangement uses TRBV3-1 and TRBJ1-5, with D possibly matching TRBD1 (5 bases). There are 14 residues in the CDR3. Per germline, CDR1 LGHDT and CDR2 YNNKEL (reference sequence).

This clonotype was observed a handful of times. The J gene is TRBJ2-7, the V gene TRBV19; 7 bases fit TRBD2. J lost 2 bases, V lost 3 bases, and 4 bases had no gene match. The CDR3 extends over 14 amino acids. Per germline, CDR1 LNHDA and CDR2 SQIVND (reference sequence). CDR3 protein: CASSITGGTYEQYF. For the CDR3, the DNA is TGTGCCAGTAGTATTACGGGGGGTACCTACGAGCAGTACTTC.

This clonotype was counted ten times or more. This sequence joins TRBV6-5 and TRBJ2-1; 7 nucleotides align to TRBD2. The length of the CDR3 is 16 residues. Germline loops: CDR1 MNHEY, CDR2 SVGAGI. Trimming removed 2 bases from V and 3 bases from J; junction bases left unmatched: 7. The CDR3 reads CASSYGAGAHYNEQFF. The CDR3, as DNA: TGTGCCAGCAGTTACGGGGCGGGAGCCCACTACAATGAGCAGTTCTTC.

The genes are TRBV6-1 and TRBJ1-1; D is uncertain. The CDR3 loop spans 13 amino acids. V was shortened by 5 bases and J by 1 base, with 8 bases between the two germline ends. From germline, CDR1 is MNHNS and CDR2 SASEGT. CDR3 amino acids: CASSRPRNTEAFF. CDR3 DNA: TGTGCCAGCAGTCGCCCACGGAACACTGAAGCTTTCTTT.

The chain combines TRBV19 with TRBJ1-3; perhaps TRBD1 as D (5 bases). CDR1 is LNHDA and CDR2 is SQIVND in the germline V gene (reference sequence). The ends were cut back, 3 bases at V and 0 bases at J, with 6 bases in the middle. The CDR3 loop spans 14 amino acids. CDR3 loop: CASSMGGSGNTIYF. CDR3 DNA: TGTGCCAGTAGTATGGGGGGCTCTGGAAACACCATATATTTT.

This clonotype was seen a handful of times. The chain employs TRBV30 and TRBJ2-5, with 7 positions matching TRBD2. Trimming cost V 0 bases and J 4 bases; bases outside gene matches: 8. The germline V gene encodes CDR1 GTSNPN and CDR2 SVGIG (reference sequence). The CDR3 loop spans 15 amino acids. DNA for the CDR3: TGTGCCTGGAGTGTTGGTGGGGGGGAAACAGAGACCCAGTACTTC. As protein: CAWSVGGGETETQYF.

The CDR3 spells CASSQDLELAGETGELFF. The CDR3 DNA follows: TGTGCCAGCAGCCAAGATCTTGAACTAGCGGGAGAGACCGGGGAGCTGTTTTTT. This sequence joins TRBV14 and TRBJ2-2, with 11 bases matching TRBD2. The CDR3 spans 18 residues. V shed 0 bases, J shed 5 bases, and the junction held 8 bases outside the gene matches. The germline V gene encodes CDR1 SGHDN and CDR2 FVKESK.

This clonotype was counted ten times or more. This chain links TRBV20-1 with TRBJ2-3; no definite D call. CDR1 and CDR2 (germline): DFQATT, SNEGSKA (reference sequence). Trimming shortened V by 2 bases and J by 1 base, and 7 bases separated the two germline ends. The length of the CDR3 is 13 residues. CDR3 sequence reads: CSARRRGTDTQYF. CDR3 DNA: TGCAGTGCTAGAAGACGTGGCACAGATACGCAGTATTTT.

This clonotype was found a few times. The V and J genes are TRBV20-1 and TRBJ1-3; no clear D. Trimming shortened V by 2 bases and J by 8 bases, and 7 bases separated the two germline ends. The CDR3 totals 11 residues. Germline V CDR1 and CDR2: DFQATT, SNEGSKA (reference sequence). CDR3 nucleotide sequence: TGCAGTGCTAGAAGAGTGGACACCATATATTTT. The encoded protein is CSARRVDTIYF.

This clonotype was seen repeatedly, ten times or more. The chain joins TRBV7-3 to TRBJ2-3, with TRBD2 matching 7 bases. Losses at the gene ends were 5 bases for V and 2 bases for J; bases not matched to a gene: 7. Per the germline V gene, CDR1 is SGHTA and CDR2 is FQGTGA. This CDR3 has 15 amino acids. CDR3 loop: CASSRTRLLTDTQYF. The CDR3 DNA is TGTGCCAGCAGCCGGACTAGACTACTCACAGATACGCAGTATTTT.

The chain combines TRBV5-6 with TRBJ2-2; D is perhaps TRBD1 (6 bases). Per the germline V gene, CDR1 is SGHDT and CDR2 is YYEEEE. CDR3 length: 15 amino acids. Trimming took 0 bases from V and 8 from J, leaving 14 bases between them. CDR3 DNA sequence: TGTGCCAGCAGCTTGGTTGGACAGCTCAGTGGGGAGCTGTTTTTT. Protein product: CASSLVGQLSGELFF.

The rearrangement joins TRBV5-5 to TRBJ2-1; D may be TRBD1 (7 bases). In germline, CDR1 is SGHKS, CDR2 YYEKEE (reference sequence). This CDR3 has 17 amino acids. Trimming shortened V by 0 bases and J by 9 bases, and 22 bases separated the two germline ends. The CDR3 protein is CASSLAVGGYRGSEQFF. The CDR3 DNA reads as TGTGCCAGCAGCTTGGCGGTTGGGGGGTACAGGGGCTCTGAGCAGTTCTTC.

This clonotype was detected only a few times. The rearrangement links TRBV28 to TRBJ2-6, with TRBD1 matching over 12 bases. The V gene end was trimmed by 7 bases and the J gene end by 4 bases; junction bases not matched to a gene: 8. This CDR3 has 17 residues. Germline lookup yields CDR1 MDHEN and CDR2 SYDVKM. The CDR3 nucleotides read TGTGCCAGCAAACGGGACAGGGGGCAGGGAGGGGCCAACGTCCTGACTTTC. Translation gives CASKRDRGQGGANVLTF.

The table lists this clonotype with a few counts. V is TRBV5-4 and J is TRBJ2-1; 12 nucleotides align to TRBD2. This CDR3 is built from 18 residues. V dropped 6 bases and J dropped 0; count of bases not matched to a gene: 10. In germline, CDR1 is SGHNT, CDR2 YYREEE (reference sequence). The CDR3 DNA is TGTGCCAGCACCGGACTAGCGGGATTCTTGAGCTCCTACAATGAGCAGTTCTTC. Encoded protein: CASTGLAGFLSSYNEQFF.

The V gene is TRBV30, the J gene TRBJ1-1; 11 bases match TRBD1. V shed 1 base, J shed 6 bases, and the junction held 10 bases outside the gene matches. This CDR3 comprises 16 residues. In germline, CDR1 is GTSNPN, CDR2 SVGIG (reference sequence). The CDR3 reads CAWSARDRGFSPEAFF. The CDR3 DNA sequence: TGTGCCTGGAGTGCCCGGGACAGGGGGTTTAGTCCTGAAGCTTTCTTT.

In its sample, this clonotype was seen once. Possible read error: a much larger clone is one base away. The genes are TRBV30 and TRBJ2-1; 14 bases map to TRBD2. This CDR3 has 15 residues. The germline gives CDR1 GTSNPN, CDR2 SVGIG (reference sequence). CDR3 in amino acids: CAWSLGTSGSNEQLF. For the CDR3, the DNA is TGTGCCTGGAGTCTGGGGACTAGCGGGAGCAATGAGCAGCTCTTC.

This clonotype was observed at least ten times. The chain combines TRBV2 with TRBJ2-7; 8 positions match TRBD1. Trimming at V came to 4 bases and at J to 2 bases, leaving 7 bases not matched to a gene. The CDR3 is 15 amino acids. Per the germline V gene, CDR1 is SNHLY and CDR2 is FYNNEI. CDR3 sequence (DNA): TGTGCCAGCAGTGGGGGACAGGTAAATGCCTACGAGCAGTACTTC. This sequence encodes CASSGGQVNAYEQYF.

This clonotype occurred a few times. This chain uses TRBV29-1 with TRBJ1-2; weak D call: TRBD1 (5 bases). The V gene lost 5 bases and the J gene lost 4 bases, with 14 bases spanning the gap. Germline V gene sequence: CDR1 SQVTM, CDR2 ANQGSEA. This CDR3 contains 13 residues. For the CDR3, the DNA is TGCAGCGTTAGGGGAATCGGGTTCTATGGCTACACCTTC. Residues: CSVRGIGFYGYTF.

This clonotype was observed at least ten times. The V call is TRBV20-1, the J call TRBJ2-3, with no clear D. Trimming removed 3 bases at V and 4 bases at J, with 14 bases between. Per the germline V gene, CDR1 is DFQATT and CDR2 is SNEGSKA (reference sequence). The CDR3 sequence is 14 residues long. The DNA for the CDR3 is TGCAGTGCTAGTTCGTACGGGCGTCCAGATACGCAGTATTTT. Its translation is CSASSYGRPDTQYF.

The chain has TRBV15 and TRBJ2-7; 8 nucleotides match TRBD1. Germline lookup yields CDR1 LNHNV and CDR2 YYDKDF (reference sequence). The CDR3 length is 15 residues. After removal of 2 bases from V and 1 base from J, the junction contained 4 bases not matched to a gene. The CDR3, as DNA: TGTGCCACCAGCAGACCTCAGGGGGCTTCCTACGAGCAGTACTTC. Amino acids: CATSRPQGASYEQYF.

In this sample, this clonotype turned up many times. The V gene is TRBV9, the J gene TRBJ2-5; TRBD1 agrees at 11 bases. The CDR3 is 16 residues long. CDR1 is SGDLS and CDR2 is YYNGEE in the germline V gene. V was pared by 2 bases and J by 5 bases, with 8 bases of the junction left unmatched. The CDR3 DNA reads as TGTGCCAGCAGCGTCCCCCGGGACAGGGGGGATGAGACCCAGTACTTC. It yields the protein CASSVPRDRGDETQYF.

J is TRBJ2-7 and V is TRBV2, with 7 bases aligning to TRBD1. CDR3 size: 13 residues. J gave up 6 bases and V 11 bases, and 13 bases lay outside the gene matches. Germline V gene sequence: CDR1 SNHLY, CDR2 FYNNEI. The CDR3 nucleotides read TGTGCCGGACAGGATCGGAAAGGGGGCGAGCAGTACTTC. It encodes CAGQDRKGGEQYF.